This TCR beta chain was retrieved from a study of OX40 agonist ivuxolimab in advanced cancers. At the level of the study: The treatment was a fully human IgG2 OX40 agonist, ivuxolimab.

Sequenced by immunoSEQ multiplex PCR; TCRdb stores in-frame clones only, minus some. Among 80,000 or so clones listed, roughly 88% were seen once. Germline assignment: CDR1 LNHDA and CDR2 SQIVND (reference sequence). The CDR3 has 14 amino acids. Losses at the gene ends were 8 bases for V and 9 bases for J; bases not matched to a gene: 13. People who had autoimmune disease history or systemic immunosuppression were excluded. The V gene is TRBV19, the J gene TRBJ2-1, with 7 positions matching TRBD2. Sequencing used CD4+ or CD8+ T cells sorted from blood, obtained in a trial of the OX40 agonist ivuxolimab. The receptor comes from an adult with an advanced solid tumor such as melanoma, head and neck, liver or kidney cancer. DNA for the CDR3: TGTGCCAGTGGGGCGGGAGTAGCACTCACTGAGCAGTTCTTC. It yields the protein CASGAGVALTEQFF.